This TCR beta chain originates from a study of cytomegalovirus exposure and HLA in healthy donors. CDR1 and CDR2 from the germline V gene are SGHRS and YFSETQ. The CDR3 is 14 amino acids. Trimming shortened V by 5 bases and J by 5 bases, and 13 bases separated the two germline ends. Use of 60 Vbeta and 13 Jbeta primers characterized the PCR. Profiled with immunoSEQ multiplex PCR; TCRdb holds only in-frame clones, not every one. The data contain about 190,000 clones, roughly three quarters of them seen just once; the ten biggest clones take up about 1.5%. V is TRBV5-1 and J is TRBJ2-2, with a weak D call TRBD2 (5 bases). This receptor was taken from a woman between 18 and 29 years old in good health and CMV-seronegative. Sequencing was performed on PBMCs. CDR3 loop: CASSLLARTGELFF. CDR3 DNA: TGCGCCAGCAGTCTCCTAGCCCGGACCGGGGAGCTGTTTTTT. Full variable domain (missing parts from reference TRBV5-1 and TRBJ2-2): KAGVTQTPRYLIKTRGQQVTLSCSPISGHRSVSWYQQTPGQGLQFLFEYFSETQRNKGNFPGRFSGRQFSNSRSEMNVSTLELGDSALYLCASSLLARTGELFFGEGSRLTVL.